This TCR beta chain was found in a study of vaccination effects on CD4 cells after COVID-19. Per the germline V gene, CDR1 is SGHTA and CDR2 is FQGTGA. The CDR3 contains 15 residues. The V end was cut by 5 bases, the J end by 10 bases, with 21 bases between. The table lists this clone with a few counts. Its antigen is as yet unknown. Method: immunoSEQ multiplex PCR; TCRdb's copy keeps in-frame clones and lacks some. The table records about 73,000 clones, nearly 75% of them present only once. Isolation of CD4+ T cells took place after 10 to 11 days of culture. Each participant was administered two doses of either the BNT162b2 or the mRNA-1273 vaccine. People in the vaccine group had not been infected with SARS-CoV-2 before, and their nucleocapsid antibodies were negative.

The sample consisted of CD4+ T cells from PBMCs cultured without peptide, taken after COVID-19 vaccination. This chain links TRBV7-3 with TRBJ2-1; a possible D gene is TRBD1 (6 bases). The sequence was obtained from a human donor who received a COVID-19 vaccine. As DNA, the CDR3 is TGTGCCAGCAGCCAAAGCCGGGACACTGGATCGGAGCAGTTCTTC. This gives the protein CASSQSRDTGSEQFF.